The T cell receptor beta chain described here comes from a study of T cells in localized non-small cell lung cancer. Measured with immunoSEQ multiplex PCR; TCRdb has only the in-frame clones, and not every one. Of roughly 3,300 clones listed, roughly 25% were seen once; the top ten hold 21%. V gave up 7 bases and J gave up 3 bases, with 15 bases separating them. The CDR3 spans 15 residues. Looked up from germline, CDR1 is MDHEN and CDR2 is SYDVKM. The sequence was obtained from a man aged 40 to 70 with stage I lung adenocarcinoma. The starting material was lung tumor tissue, obtained before any cancer treatment. The rearrangement uses TRBV28 and TRBJ1-4, with TRBD1 as a possible D gene (5 bases). This chain's CDR3 is CASTRLGRSNEKLFF. DNA for the CDR3: TGTGCCAGCACCCGTCTGGGACGGTCTAATGAAAAACTGTTTTTT.